Below, 5 T cell receptor beta chains from the same sample are listed, as sequenced in a study of CD8 T cells in Susac syndrome. It was with random hexamers that roughly 0.45 to 1 ug RNA was reverse transcribed. TCRdb re-analysed the immunoSEQ multiplex PCR reads in MiXCR, keeping a single row per CDR3 protein. Counted here are 130,000 or so distinct CDR3 sequences, more than 75% occurring once; the ten biggest clones make up 0.24%. Sequences were obtained from CD8+ T cells from PBMCs. These receptors were collected from a human donor with multiple sclerosis.

The chain couples TRBV12-3 or TRBV12-4 to TRBJ2-1; D unresolved. This CDR3 spans 13 amino acids. Between the trimmed V and J ends, which lost 10 bases and 9 bases, there was a span of 19 bases. CDR3 sequence reads: CATATSGPGEQFF. CDR3 nucleotides: TGTGCCACCGCGACGTCTGGCCCAGGTGAGCAGTTCTTC.

V usage is TRBV7-8 and J usage is TRBJ1-5; TRBD1 agrees at 7 bases. Germline V CDR1 and CDR2: SGHVS, FQNEAQ. With 4 bases clipped from V and 5 bases from J, the junction kept 14 bases outside the gene matches. The CDR3 is 17 residues long. The CDR3 here is CASSSITGEVRYQPQHF. The DNA for the CDR3 is TGTGCCAGCAGCTCAATTACAGGGGAAGTGAGATATCAGCCCCAGCATTTT.

The rearrangement uses TRBV5-6 and TRBJ2-1, with 7 bases identical to TRBD2. The CDR3 has 14 residues. With 6 bases clipped from V and 6 bases from J, the junction kept 9 bases outside the gene matches. Germline values: CDR1 SGHDT, CDR2 YYEEEE. In DNA, the CDR3 is TGTGCCAGCACCCAGTGGGCTAGCGGCAATGAGCAGTTCTTC. It yields the protein CASTQWASGNEQFF. The complete variable domain, with remaining parts taken from reference TRBV5-6 and TRBJ2-1, reads DAGVTQSPTHLIKTRGQQVTLRCSPKSGHDTVSWYQQALGQGPQFIFQYYEEEERQRGNFPDRFSGHQFPNYSSELNVNALLLGDSALYLCASTQWASGNEQFFGPGTRLTVL.

CDR3: CASSYLYSATGTGAAYEQYF. CDR3 DNA: TGTGCCAGCAGTTACTTATATTCCGCCACCGGGACAGGGGCAGCCTACGAGCAGTACTTC. The gene calls are TRBV6-5 and TRBJ2-7, with 10 bases fitting TRBD1. The CDR3 spans 20 residues. Germline trimming cut 1 base from V and 2 bases from J; bases unmatched to any gene: 17. CDR1 is MNHEY and CDR2 is SVGAGI in the germline V gene.

This chain links TRBV9 with TRBJ1-3; D unresolved. V was shortened by 4 bases and J by 3 bases, with 14 bases between the two germline ends. The CDR3 length is 15 residues. Germline CDR1 SGDLS, CDR2 YYNGEE. This CDR3 reads CASSPGPLGGNTIYF. The CDR3 nucleotides are TGTGCCAGCAGCCCCGGACCTTTAGGTGGAAACACCATATATTTT.